The subject of this entry is one TCR beta chain. The antigen is undetermined. Germline assignment: CDR1 SEHNR and CDR2 FQNEAQ (reference sequence). The CDR3 totals 13 residues. Trimming removed 8 bases from V and 5 bases from J, with 10 bases in between. The study pooled second doses at about 4 or about 12 weeks. This entry is derived from a study of T cell responses to AZD1222 COVID-19 vaccine. The repertoire was sequenced with immunoSEQ multiplex PCR; TCRdb's copy has only in-frame clones and lacks some. This sample has 200,000 or so clones, with roughly 92% found just once. General study findings and limits: In a largely white British group with more females than males, clonal diversity was possibly underestimated. The study found Spike-specific TCR breadth and depth rose after two AZD1222 doses. Among spike-specific TCRs, nearly half reportedly target unmutated variant regions.

The V call is TRBV7-9, the J call TRBJ1-6; unclear D gene. This receptor was identified in an adult who received the AZD1222 COVID-19 vaccine. Here the sequenced sample was peripheral blood, taken 28 days after the second AZD1222 dose. CDR3 loop: CASLGPNNSPLHF. The CDR3 bases are TGTGCCAGCCTTGGCCCTAATAATTCACCCCTCCACTTT.